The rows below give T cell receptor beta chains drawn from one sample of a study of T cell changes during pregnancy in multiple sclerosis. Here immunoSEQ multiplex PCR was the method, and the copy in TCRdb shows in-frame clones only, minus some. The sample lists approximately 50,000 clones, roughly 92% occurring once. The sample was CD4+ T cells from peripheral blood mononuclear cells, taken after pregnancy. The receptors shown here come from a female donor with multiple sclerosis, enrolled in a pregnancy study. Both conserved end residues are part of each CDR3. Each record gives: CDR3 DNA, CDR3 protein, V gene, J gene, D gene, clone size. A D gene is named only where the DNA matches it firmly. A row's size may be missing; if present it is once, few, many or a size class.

TGCGCCAGCAGCCAAGATGGTCTAGCGGGAGTAGGGGGGGCCAACGTCCTGACTTTC,CASSQDGLAGVGGANVLTF,TRBV4-1,TRBJ2-6,TRBD2,-
TGTGCCAGCAGCTTAGACCTAGACAGGGGTGGGGCGCAGTTCTTC,CASSLDLDRGGAQFF,TRBV11-3,TRBJ2-1,TRBD1,-
TGCAGCATCCCGGCTAGCGGGACTCCAGATACGCAGTATTTT,CSIPASGTPDTQYF,TRBV29-1,TRBJ2-3,TRBD2,-
TGTGCCAGTAGGCGGAAGGGGGTAAGCAATCAGCCCCAGCATTTT,CASRRKGVSNQPQHF,TRBV19,TRBJ1-5,-,-
TGTGCCAGCTCACCGAACAGGGGGCACTCTGGAAACACCATATATTTT,CASSPNRGHSGNTIYF,TRBV18,TRBJ1-3,TRBD1,once
TGTGCCAGCAGCGTCGGGGGGTTGGCAGAGACCCAGTACTTC,CASSVGGLAETQYF,TRBV9,TRBJ2-5,TRBD2,-
TGTGCCAGCAAGGGTCCAGGGATAACTAATGAAAAACTGTTTTTT,CASKGPGITNEKLFF,TRBV11-2,TRBJ1-4,-,-
TGCGCCAGCAGACAGGGGTGGATGAACACTGAAGCTTTCTTT,CASRQGWMNTEAFF,TRBV5-1,TRBJ1-1,TRBD1,-
TGTGCCAGCAGCTCGAAGGCGGTTCTGTACGAGCAGTACTTC,CASSSKAVLYEQYF,TRBV5-5,TRBJ2-7,-,-
TGTGCCAGCGGTGCCTACTCTGGAAACACCATATATTTT,CASGAYSGNTIYF,TRBV7-2,TRBJ1-3,-,once
TGTGCCAGCTCATACACTAGCTCCTACGAGCAGTACTTC,CASSYTSSYEQYF,TRBV18,TRBJ2-7,-,-
TGTGCCAGCAGCTTTCGACAGAGTAATCAAGAGACCCAGTACTTC,CASSFRQSNQETQYF,TRBV7-9,TRBJ2-5,-,-
TGCAGCGTTGGGGGCATGGGGACAGGGGGATATCAGCCCCAGCATTTT,CSVGGMGTGGYQPQHF,TRBV29-1,TRBJ1-5,TRBD1,-
TGTGCCAGCAGCTCCAGGGGAGTTACTGAAGCTTTCTTT,CASSSRGVTEAFF,TRBV11-1,TRBJ1-1,-,-
TGTGCCAGTAGTCGGGACAGCTTCTACGAGCAGTACTTC,CASSRDSFYEQYF,TRBV19,TRBJ2-7,TRBD1,-
TGCGCCAGCAGCTGGGGAACCGGGACAGGCGACAATGAGCAGTTCTTC,CASSWGTGTGDNEQFF,TRBV5-1,TRBJ2-1,TRBD1,-
TGTGCCAGCTCCGACATGGAAAGCGGCGGAGAAAAACTGTTTTTT,CASSDMESGGEKLFF,TRBV25-1,TRBJ1-4,-,-
TGTGCCAGCAGCTTGGACAGGGGATTGAATGAGCAGTTCTTC,CASSLDRGLNEQFF,TRBV5-8,TRBJ2-1,TRBD1,-
TGTGCCAGCAGCTTTAGCATCGGGGGAGGGTCCTACTTCGGGGAGCTGTTTTTT,CASSFSIGGGSYFGELFF,TRBV7-2,TRBJ2-2,TRBD2,-
TGCAGTGCCCCGCTGGGCTCGGAGCAGTACTTC,CSAPLGSEQYF,TRBV20-1,TRBJ2-7,-,-
TGTGCCAGCAGCCCCGGACTTGCGAAACAAGAGACCCAGTACTTC,CASSPGLAKQETQYF,TRBV14,TRBJ2-5,-,-
TGTGCCAGTAGTTCCGCAGGCCCCATCTATGGCTACACCTTC,CASSSAGPIYGYTF,TRBV19,TRBJ1-2,-,once
TGTGCCAGCAGCCGAGCGGGTTACGGCTACGAGCAGTACTTC,CASSRAGYGYEQYF,TRBV14,TRBJ2-7,-,-
TGTGCCAGCAGTGGTGGGATGGGGGGAGGGTTCTTC,CASSGGMGGGFF,TRBV6-1,TRBJ2-1,-,-
TGTGCCAGCGCGGCAGGGTACACAGATACGCAGTATTTT,CASAAGYTDTQYF,TRBV6-6,TRBJ2-3,-,-
TGTGCCAGCAGTCCACGCCAGACTAGCGGGAGGGCCTATACGCAGTATTTT,CASSPRQTSGRAYTQYF,TRBV27,TRBJ2-3,TRBD2,-
TGTGCCAGCAGCGTGACTAGCGGGAGGCAAGAGACCCAGTACTTC,CASSVTSGRQETQYF,TRBV11-2,TRBJ2-5,TRBD2,-
TGTGCCAGCTCACCAATCGGGTCGCGACAGCCCCAGCATTTT,CASSPIGSRQPQHF,TRBV18,TRBJ1-5,-,-
TGCAGCGTTGTTGAGTCGGGGGGTAATCAGCCCCAGCATTTT,CSVVESGGNQPQHF,TRBV29-1,TRBJ1-5,-,-
TGCGCCAGCAGCCTCCAGGTGGGCCCCGAAGCTTTCTTT,CASSLQVGPEAFF,TRBV5-1,TRBJ1-1,-,-
TGTGCCAGCAGCCAACCGACAGGGGGAGACTATGGCTACACCTTC,CASSQPTGGDYGYTF,TRBV4-2,TRBJ1-2,TRBD1,-
TGTGCTAGTGGAAGCCCCCCTCAGGGGGGCCAAGAGACCCAGTACTTC,CASGSPPQGGQETQYF,TRBV12-5,TRBJ2-5,-,-
TGTGCCAGCAGCTTGTCCGGCGGGAGCACAGATACGCAGTATTTT,CASSLSGGSTDTQYF,TRBV5-8,TRBJ2-3,-,-
TGTGCCAGCAGTGAAGCGGCTAGCGGACAAGAGACCCAGTACTTC,CASSEAASGQETQYF,TRBV2,TRBJ2-5,TRBD2,once
TGTGCCAGCAGCCAAGTGGGACAGGGGGAAGCTTTCTTT,CASSQVGQGEAFF,TRBV14,TRBJ1-1,TRBD1,-
TGTGCCAGCAGAAGCAGGGGAAGGGGCAATCAGCCCCAGCATTTT,CASRSRGRGNQPQHF,TRBV6-1,TRBJ1-5,-,-
TGTGCCAGCAGCTTAATTCCCCAGCGGGGGAGGAGCAATGAGCAGTTCTTC,CASSLIPQRGRSNEQFF,TRBV7-3,TRBJ2-1,TRBD2,-
TGTGCCAGCAGCTTAATTCAGGCCTGGCCCCAGCATTTT,CASSLIQAWPQHF,TRBV11-3,TRBJ1-5,-,-
TGTGCCAGCACCATGCGACAGGCCGCGAACACCGGGGAGCTGTTTTTT,CASTMRQAANTGELFF,TRBV9,TRBJ2-2,-,-
TGTGCCAGCAGTCGGTTCTCTGGGGCCAACGTCCTGACTTTC,CASSRFSGANVLTF,TRBV7-2,TRBJ2-6,-,-
TGTGCCAGTAGAGGGACAGGCTATGGCTACACCTTC,CASRGTGYGYTF,TRBV19,TRBJ1-2,TRBD1,-
TGCAGCGTTGTGTTACAGGGTTACAATGAGCAGTTCTTC,CSVVLQGYNEQFF,TRBV29-1,TRBJ2-1,-,once
TGCGCCAGCAACCTGAGGGGACAGGGTTTTATGGAAGAGACCCAGTACTTC,CASNLRGQGFMEETQYF,TRBV5-1,TRBJ2-5,TRBD1,-
TGTGCCAGCAGTTACGACAGGGGCGGAAATCAGCCCCAGCATTTT,CASSYDRGGNQPQHF,TRBV6-5,TRBJ1-5,TRBD1,-
TGTGCCAGCAGCTCCCACGCCCGCGGACTAGCGGGAGGGCACATTCAGTACTTC,CASSSHARGLAGGHIQYF,TRBV7-3,TRBJ2-4,TRBD2,-
TGTGCCAGCAGTCTGAGACAGGGGGTACAGCCCCAGCATTTT,CASSLRQGVQPQHF,TRBV2,TRBJ1-5,TRBD1,-